The entry below gives a single TCR beta chain sequence along with its context. While infection was still active, Seattle patients were enrolled and then followed longitudinally. This specimen belongs to a study of blood T cell repertoires in COVID-19. The overall study: PBMCs, B-cell-depleted T cells, or T cells were the source of the cDNA or gDNA that made up the material.

TCRdb's copy holds only in-frame clones and misses some; the assay was immunoSEQ multiplex PCR. The sample holds about 370,000 clones; 80% to 90% are singletons and the top ten take approximately 3%. CDR3 length: 13 amino acids. Germline values: CDR1 SGHDN, CDR2 FVKESK. V gave up 3 bases and J gave up 9 bases; unmatched junction bases: 7. This receptor was taken from a woman aged 30 to 39 with COVID-19, enrolled during active disease. The rearrangement uses TRBV14 and TRBJ1-1, with 7 bases aligning to TRBD1. The sample taken for sequencing was peripheral blood. The CDR3 region is CASSQTRGAKAFF. The CDR3 nucleotides are TGTGCCAGCAGCCAGACCAGGGGGGCTAAAGCTTTCTTT.